This entry lists 3 T cell receptor beta chains sequenced from one sample in a study of blood T cells in healthy people across ages. A second PCR, run for roughly 7 to 12 cycles, used a sample-barcoded 5' primer plus a J-beta primer mix. TCRdb reanalysed the 5' RACE reads using MiXCR and keeps one entry per CDR3 protein. Of nearly 1 million distinct CDR3 sequences listed, about 53% were seen once; the top ten hold about a fifth. Sequences were obtained from blood. These TCRs come from a woman between 55 and 75 years old in good health.

This rearrangement joins TRBV29-1 to TRBJ2-2; D may be TRBD1 (6 bases). Germline V lookup: CDR1 SQVTM, CDR2 ANQGSEA. Between the trimmed V and J ends, which lost 6 bases and 0 bases, there was a span of 11 bases. The CDR3 is 14 residues long. The CDR3 loop is CSVARQANTGELFF. In DNA form, the CDR3 reads TGCAGCGTCGCTAGACAGGCGAACACCGGGGAGCTGTTTTTT.

The V and J genes are TRBV27 and TRBJ2-1; a weak D match, TRBD1 (5 bases). The V end was cut by 4 bases, the J end by 14 bases, with 21 bases between. The CDR3 contains 14 residues. The germline gives CDR1 MNHEY, CDR2 SMNVEV (reference sequence). The CDR3 bases are TGTGCCAGCAGTTCCAAGGCAGGGCTCTCTAGGGAGTTCTTC. As protein: CASSSKAGLSREFF.

This chain links TRBV7-2 with TRBJ2-7; D unresolved. From germline, CDR1 is SGHTA and CDR2 FQGNSA. The CDR3 extends over 15 amino acids. V shed 1 base and J shed 0 bases, with 10 bases lying between them. The CDR3 bases are TGTGCCAGCAGCTTAGATGTGGGAATCTCCTACGAGCAGTACTTC. It is translated as CASSLDVGISYEQYF.